This T cell receptor beta chain was retrieved from a study of CD8+ T cells in alopecia areata. About the research overall: The drug, tofacitinib, lasted 6 to 18 months, followed by 6 months off drug.

Study-wide results and limits: Greater clonality was observed in lesional scalp samples, especially alopecia totalis/universalis, versus normal scalp. Scalp specimens additionally yield sequences from normal skin's resident alphabeta T cells.

A note on this clone: The antigen is undetermined.

Extracted from the samples, RNA was reverse transcribed into cDNA to serve as the sequencing template. Sequencing was performed with immunoSEQ multiplex PCR; in TCRdb, only in-frame clones are kept and a portion is missing. The repertoire has 200,000 to 250,000 clones, around two fifths of them found once; the top ten carry 0.48%. CDR1 is SGHAT, CDR2 FQNNGV, per germline. Trimming took 1 base from V and 0 from J; bases not matched to a gene: 11. The CDR3 consists of 18 residues. Treatment specified: oral pan-JAK inhibitor, 5-10 mg twice daily. The receptor was isolated from a human donor with alopecia areata. This material consisted of CD4+ T cells sorted from blood, taken at approximately week 34, from a patient treated with tofacitinib. This chain uses TRBV11-2 with TRBJ2-7; TRBD1 agrees at 8 bases. This CDR3 is CASSLGTERGQVSYEQYF. The DNA for the CDR3 is TGTGCCAGCAGCTTAGGCACCGAAAGGGGACAGGTCTCCTACGAGCAGTACTTC.